This entry lists 5 T cell receptor beta chains sequenced from one sample in a study of OX40 agonist ivuxolimab in advanced cancers. Measured with immunoSEQ multiplex PCR; TCRdb has only the in-frame clones, and not every one. This sample has 45,000 to 60,000 clones, with 84% found just once. This specimen was CD4+ or CD8+ T cells sorted from blood, taken in a trial of the OX40 agonist ivuxolimab. The receptors originated from an adult with an advanced solid tumor such as melanoma, head and neck, liver or kidney cancer.

V is TRBV29-1 and J is TRBJ2-5; D uncertain. Trimming cost V 4 bases and J 2 bases, with 11 bases left between them. Germline V gives CDR1 SQVTM, CDR2 ANQGSEA. This CDR3 is 13 amino acids long. As DNA, the CDR3 is TGCAGCGTTGTCTTCCGGATGCAAGAGACCCAGTACTTC. Protein product: CSVVFRMQETQYF. Complete variable domain (other parts from reference TRBV29-1 and TRBJ2-5): SAVISQKPSRDICQRGTSLTIQCQVDSQVTMMFWYRQQPGQSLTLIATANQGSEATYESGFVIDKFPISRPNLTFSTLTVSNMSPEDSSIYLCSVVFRMQETQYFGPGTRLLVL.

The V gene is TRBV11-2, the J gene TRBJ1-1; D remains ambiguous. The CDR3 runs to 12 residues. Trimming stripped 4 bases from V and 3 bases from J, with 6 bases between. CDR1 and CDR2 from the germline V gene are SGHAT and FQNNGV. The CDR3 spells CASSSGYTEAFF. CDR3 in DNA: TGTGCCAGCAGCTCGGGGTACACTGAAGCTTTCTTT. Using reference TRBV11-2 and TRBJ1-1 for the parts outside the CDR3, the full variable domain is EAGVAQSPRYKIIEKRQSVAFWCNPISGHATLYWYQQILGQGPKLLIQFQNNGVVDDSQLPKDRFSAERLKGVDSTLKIQPAKLEDSAVYLCASSSGYTEAFFGQGTRLTVV.

V and J are TRBV4-1 and TRBJ1-5, with TRBD1 as a possible D gene (5 bases). Germline V gene lookup returns CDR1 MGHRA and CDR2 YSYEKL. The CDR3 runs to 14 residues. With 2 bases removed from V and 1 base from J, the gap between germline ends came to 6 bases. CDR3 protein: CASSQTGSNQPQHF. CDR3 DNA sequence: TGCGCCAGCAGCCAAACAGGAAGCAATCAGCCCCAGCATTTT.

This sequence joins TRBV6-5 and TRBJ1-2; D uncertain. Germline V lookup: CDR1 MNHEY, CDR2 SVGAGI. The CDR3 extends over 13 amino acids. Trimming left V 7 bases short and J 5 bases short, with 14 bases between. CDR3 amino acids: CASTYGRSYGYTF. CDR3 sequence (DNA): TGTGCCAGCACCTACGGACGGTCGTATGGCTACACCTTC.

V is TRBV4-1 and J is TRBJ1-1; D unclear. The V end was cut by 1 base, the J end by 1 base, with 7 bases between. CDR3 length: 14 residues. Looked up from germline, CDR1 is MGHRA and CDR2 is YSYEKL. CDR3 coding DNA: TGCGCCAGCAGCCAAGGGGTCAGGAACACTGAAGCTTTCTTT. Protein product: CASSQGVRNTEAFF.